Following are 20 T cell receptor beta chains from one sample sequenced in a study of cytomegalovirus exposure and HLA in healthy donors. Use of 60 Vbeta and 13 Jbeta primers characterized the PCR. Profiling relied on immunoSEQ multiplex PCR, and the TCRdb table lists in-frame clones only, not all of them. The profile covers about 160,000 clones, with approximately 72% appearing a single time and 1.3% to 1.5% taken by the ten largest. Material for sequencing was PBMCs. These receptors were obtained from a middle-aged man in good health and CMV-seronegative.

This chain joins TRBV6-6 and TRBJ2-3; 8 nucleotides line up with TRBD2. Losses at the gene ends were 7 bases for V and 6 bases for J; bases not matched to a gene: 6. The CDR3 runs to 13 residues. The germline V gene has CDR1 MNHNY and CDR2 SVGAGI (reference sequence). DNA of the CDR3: TGTGCCAGCATTATAGCGGGGACGGATACGCAGTATTTT. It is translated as CASIIAGTDTQYF.

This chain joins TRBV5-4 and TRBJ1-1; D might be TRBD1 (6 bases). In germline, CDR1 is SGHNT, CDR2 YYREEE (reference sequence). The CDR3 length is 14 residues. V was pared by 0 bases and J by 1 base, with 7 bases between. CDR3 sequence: CASSLAQGNTEAFF. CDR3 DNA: TGTGCCAGCAGCTTGGCACAGGGGAACACTGAAGCTTTCTTT.

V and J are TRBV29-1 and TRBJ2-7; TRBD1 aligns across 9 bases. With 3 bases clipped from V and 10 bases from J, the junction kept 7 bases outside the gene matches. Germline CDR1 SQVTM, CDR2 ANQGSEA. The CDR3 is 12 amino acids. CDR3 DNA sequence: TGCAGCGTTGATAAGGGACAGGGTCTACAGTACTTC. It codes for CSVDKGQGLQYF.

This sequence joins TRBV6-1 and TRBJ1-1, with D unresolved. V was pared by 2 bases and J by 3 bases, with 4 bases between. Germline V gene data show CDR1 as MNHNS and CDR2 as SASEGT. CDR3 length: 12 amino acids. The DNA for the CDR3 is TGTGCCAGCAGTGAACAGTACACTGAAGCTTTCTTT. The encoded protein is CASSEQYTEAFF.

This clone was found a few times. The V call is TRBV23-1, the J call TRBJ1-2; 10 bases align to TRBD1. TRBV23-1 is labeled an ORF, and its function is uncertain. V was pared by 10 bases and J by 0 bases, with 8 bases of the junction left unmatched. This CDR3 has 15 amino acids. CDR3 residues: CANRVGQGPNYGYTF. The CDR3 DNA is TGCGCCAACCGCGTGGGACAGGGGCCTAACTATGGCTACACCTTC.

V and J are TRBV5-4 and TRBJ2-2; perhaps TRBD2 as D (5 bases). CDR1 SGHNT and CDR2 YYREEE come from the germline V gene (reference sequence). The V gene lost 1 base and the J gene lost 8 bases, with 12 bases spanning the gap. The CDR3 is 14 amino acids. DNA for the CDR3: TGTGCCAGCAGCTTGTCGGGAAGTCGGGGGGAGCTGTTTTTT. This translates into CASSLSGSRGELFF.

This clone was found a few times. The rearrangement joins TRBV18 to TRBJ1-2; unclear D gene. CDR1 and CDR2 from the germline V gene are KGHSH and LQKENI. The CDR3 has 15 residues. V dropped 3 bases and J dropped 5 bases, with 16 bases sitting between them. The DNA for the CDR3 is TGTGCCAGCTCACCTCCGGGTTCCCCCGGATATGGCTACACCTTC. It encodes CASSPPGSPGYGYTF.

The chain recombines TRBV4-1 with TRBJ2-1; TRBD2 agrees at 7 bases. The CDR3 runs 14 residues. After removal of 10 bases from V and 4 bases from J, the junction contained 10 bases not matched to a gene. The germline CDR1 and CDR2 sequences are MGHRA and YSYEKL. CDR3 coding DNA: TGCGCCAAGCCGCGGGCTAGCGGTTACAATGAGCAGTTCTTC. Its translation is CAKPRASGYNEQFF.

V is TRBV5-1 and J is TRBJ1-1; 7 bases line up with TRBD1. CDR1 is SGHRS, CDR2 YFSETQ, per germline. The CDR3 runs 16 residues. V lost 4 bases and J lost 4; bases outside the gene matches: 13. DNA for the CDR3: TGCGCCAGCAGCGAAAGGACAGGCGTATCGAGCACTGAAGCTTTCTTT. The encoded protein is CASSERTGVSSTEAFF.

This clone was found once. CDR3 nucleotide sequence: TGTGCCAGCAGCCTCTCCCCTAGCGGGGGGGGGAGCTCCTACGAGCAGTACTTC. Translating it yields CASSLSPSGGGSSYEQYF. The chain links TRBV7-2 to TRBJ2-7; 12 bases match TRBD2. Germline V CDR1 and CDR2: SGHTA, FQGNSA. V lost 5 bases, J lost 0 bases, and 11 bases stayed unmatched. There are 18 residues in the CDR3.

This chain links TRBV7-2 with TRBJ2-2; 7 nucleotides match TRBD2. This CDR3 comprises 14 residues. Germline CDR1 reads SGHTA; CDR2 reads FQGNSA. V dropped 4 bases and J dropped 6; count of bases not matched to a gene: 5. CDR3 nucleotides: TGTGCCAGCAGCTCCCTTCGGGGGGCCGGGGAGCTGTTTTTT. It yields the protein CASSSLRGAGELFF.

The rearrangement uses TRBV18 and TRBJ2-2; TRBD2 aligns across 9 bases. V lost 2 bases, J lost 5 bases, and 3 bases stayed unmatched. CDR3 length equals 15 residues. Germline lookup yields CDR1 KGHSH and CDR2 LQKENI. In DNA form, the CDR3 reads TGTGCCAGCTCACCAACCCTAGCGGGGACCGGGGAGCTGTTTTTT. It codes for CASSPTLAGTGELFF.

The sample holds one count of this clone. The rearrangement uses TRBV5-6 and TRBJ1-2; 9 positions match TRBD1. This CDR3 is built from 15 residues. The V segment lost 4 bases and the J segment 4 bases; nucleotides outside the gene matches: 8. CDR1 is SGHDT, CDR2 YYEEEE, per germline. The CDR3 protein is CASSPGTGSIYGYTF. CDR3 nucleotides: TGTGCCAGCAGCCCGGGGACAGGGAGCATCTATGGCTACACCTTC.

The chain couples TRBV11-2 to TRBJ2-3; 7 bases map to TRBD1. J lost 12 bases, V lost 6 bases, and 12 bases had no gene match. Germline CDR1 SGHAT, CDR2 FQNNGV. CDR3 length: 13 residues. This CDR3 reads CASSFRTGLSQYF. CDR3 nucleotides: TGTGCCAGCAGTTTCCGGACAGGATTGAGTCAGTATTTT. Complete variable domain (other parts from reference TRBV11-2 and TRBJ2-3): EAGVAQSPRYKIIEKRQSVAFWCNPISGHATLYWYQQILGQGPKLLIQFQNNGVVDDSQLPKDRFSAERLKGVDSTLKIQPAKLEDSAVYLCASSFRTGLSQYFGPGTRLTVL.

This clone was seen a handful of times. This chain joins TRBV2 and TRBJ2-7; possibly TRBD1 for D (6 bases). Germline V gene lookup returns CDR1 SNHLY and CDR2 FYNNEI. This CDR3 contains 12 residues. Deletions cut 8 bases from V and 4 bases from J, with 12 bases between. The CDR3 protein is CASSRRGYEQYF. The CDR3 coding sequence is TGTGCCAGCTCGCGCAGGGGATACGAGCAGTACTTC.

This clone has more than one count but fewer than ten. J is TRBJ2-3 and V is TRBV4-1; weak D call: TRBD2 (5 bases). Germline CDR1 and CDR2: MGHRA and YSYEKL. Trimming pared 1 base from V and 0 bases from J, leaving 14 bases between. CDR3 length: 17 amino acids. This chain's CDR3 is CASSQVVSGSSTDTQYF. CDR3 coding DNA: TGCGCCAGCAGCCAAGTGGTCTCGGGGAGTAGCACAGATACGCAGTATTTT.

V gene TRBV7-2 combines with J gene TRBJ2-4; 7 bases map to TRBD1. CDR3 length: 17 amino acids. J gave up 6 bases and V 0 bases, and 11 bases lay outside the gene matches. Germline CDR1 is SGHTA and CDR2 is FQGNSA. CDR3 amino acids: CASSLAAQQGSVNIQYF. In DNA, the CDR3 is TGTGCCAGCAGCTTAGCGGCCCAACAGGGGTCGGTAAACATTCAGTACTTC.

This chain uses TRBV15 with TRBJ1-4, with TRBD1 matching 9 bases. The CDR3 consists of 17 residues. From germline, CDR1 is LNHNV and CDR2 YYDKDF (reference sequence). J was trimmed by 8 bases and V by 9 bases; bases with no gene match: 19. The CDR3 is CATGNPGQGHTGEKLFF. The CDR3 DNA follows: TGTGCCACGGGAAATCCGGGACAGGGACATACGGGGGAAAAACTGTTTTTT.

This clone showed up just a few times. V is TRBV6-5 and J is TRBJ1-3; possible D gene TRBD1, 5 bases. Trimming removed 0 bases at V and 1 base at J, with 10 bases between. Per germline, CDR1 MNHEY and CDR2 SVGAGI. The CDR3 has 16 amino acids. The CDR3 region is CASSYSTQASGNTIYF. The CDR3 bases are TGTGCCAGCAGTTACTCGACACAGGCATCTGGAAACACCATATATTTT.

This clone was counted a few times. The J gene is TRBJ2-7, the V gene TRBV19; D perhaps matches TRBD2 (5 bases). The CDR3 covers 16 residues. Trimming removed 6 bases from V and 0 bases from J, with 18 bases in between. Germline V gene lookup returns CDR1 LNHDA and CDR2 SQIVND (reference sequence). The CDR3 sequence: CASSLRGSASSYEQYF. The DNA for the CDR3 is TGTGCCAGTAGCCTTCGCGGGTCCGCGAGCTCCTACGAGCAGTACTTC.